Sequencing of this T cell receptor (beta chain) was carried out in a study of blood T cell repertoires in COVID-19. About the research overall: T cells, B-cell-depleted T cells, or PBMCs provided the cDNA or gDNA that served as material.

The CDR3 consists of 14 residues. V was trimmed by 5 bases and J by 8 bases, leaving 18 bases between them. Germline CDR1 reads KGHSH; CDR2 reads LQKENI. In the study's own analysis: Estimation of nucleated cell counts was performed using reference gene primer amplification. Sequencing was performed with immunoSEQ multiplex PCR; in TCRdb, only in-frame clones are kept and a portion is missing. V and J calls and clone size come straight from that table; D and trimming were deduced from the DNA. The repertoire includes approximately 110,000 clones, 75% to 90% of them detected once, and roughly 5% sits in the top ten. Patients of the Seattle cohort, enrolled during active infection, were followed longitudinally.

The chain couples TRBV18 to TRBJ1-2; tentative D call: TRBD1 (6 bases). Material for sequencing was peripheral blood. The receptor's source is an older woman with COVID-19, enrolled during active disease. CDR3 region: CASSSLQGRGGYTF. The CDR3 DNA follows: TGTGCCAGCTCATCCTTACAGGGACGCGGGGGCTACACCTTC.